This T cell receptor beta chain was sequenced during a study of blood T cell repertoires in COVID-19. The germline gives CDR1 SGHTA, CDR2 FQGNSA. This CDR3 is built from 16 residues. Trimming pared 1 base from V and 7 bases from J, leaving 16 bases between. Source study methods: For nucleated cells, counts were estimated from reference gene primer amplification. Data came from immunoSEQ multiplex PCR; TCRdb stores just in-frame clones and leaves some out. V and J calls and clone size follow that table, whereas D and trimming were derived from the DNA. The table shows roughly 410,000 clones, with about 87% occurring only once.

The chain is built from TRBV7-2 and TRBJ1-4; D may be TRBD1 (6 bases). This TCR came from a woman aged 55-70 years with COVID-19, enrolled during active disease. Sequenced input: peripheral blood. In nucleotides, the CDR3 is TGTGCCAGCAGCTTAGGATCGGGACATCGAGGTGAAAAACTGTTTTTT. This sequence encodes CASSLGSGHRGEKLFF.